This T cell receptor (beta chain) was sequenced in a study of post-analysis software for immune sequencing data. In the study overall: Courses of disease covered relapsing-remitting, secondary progressive and progressive-relapsing multiple sclerosis.

Notes on the study in general: There were five or six TRBV segments more frequent in patients than controls, and TRBV5-6, TRBV5-1 and TRBV20-1 were among them. Among multiple sclerosis patients, normalized Chao1 diversity was significantly below that of controls.

cDNA libraries for TCR beta contained unique molecular identifiers. TCRdb ran MiXCR on the PCR reads and lists one entry per CDR3 protein. The data show fewer than 850,000 distinct CDR3 sequences, approximately 44% seen once. CDR1 and CDR2 (germline): MGHRA, YSYEKL. The CDR3 spans 17 residues. V lost 4 bases and J lost 4; bases outside the gene matches: 12. Worth noting for this clonotype: Its antigen is unknown.

The sequenced sample consisted of blood. The sequence was obtained from a girl under 18 with multiple sclerosis. The chain is built from TRBV4-1 and TRBJ2-5; 10 nucleotides agree with TRBD2. CDR3 sequence (DNA): TGCGCCAGCAGCCCCCAGGTGGCTAGCGGGAGTGGAGAGACCCAGTACTTC. It specifies CASSPQVASGSGETQYF.